This T cell receptor beta chain came from a study of T cells in Graves' hyperthyroidism and ophthalmopathy. The CDR3 runs 15 residues. Germline V CDR1 and CDR2: GTSNPN, SVGIG (reference sequence). V lost 4 bases and J 4 bases, leaving 16 bases between the germline ends. TCR beta CDR3 regions were amplified from RNA transcripts. The HTBI primer set drove a first-round RT-PCR of the TCR CDR3. One entry per CDR3 protein results from TCRdb running MiXCR on the multiplex PCR reads. The top ten clones hold 73% of a sample with 300,000 to 450,000 distinct CDR3 sequences, 25% of them seen once. Patients aged 18 to 65 with hyperthyroidism were newly diagnosed, with duration under 2 months. Whole-study findings and limits: Stable hyperthyroidism was separated from ophthalmopathy by a model based on 13 V-J features.

This clonotype was observed a few times. Its antigen is unidentified. This chain connects TRBV30 to TRBJ2-2; D could derive from TRBD1 or TRBD2 (5 bases each). The sample taken for sequencing was blood. The source of this sequence is a man aged 45 to 65 with Graves' hyperthyroidism. For the CDR3, the DNA is TGTGCCTGGAACGCCGGGGCAGTACTCACCGGGGAGCTGTTTTTT. It encodes CAWNAGAVLTGELFF. The variable domain in full, with the rest retrieved from reference TRBV30 and TRBJ2-2, is SQTIHQWPATLVQPVGSPLSLECTVEGTSNPNLYWYRQAAGRGLQLLFYSVGIGQISSEVPQNLSASRPQDRQFILSSKKLLLSDSGFYLCAWNAGAVLTGELFFGEGSRLTVL.